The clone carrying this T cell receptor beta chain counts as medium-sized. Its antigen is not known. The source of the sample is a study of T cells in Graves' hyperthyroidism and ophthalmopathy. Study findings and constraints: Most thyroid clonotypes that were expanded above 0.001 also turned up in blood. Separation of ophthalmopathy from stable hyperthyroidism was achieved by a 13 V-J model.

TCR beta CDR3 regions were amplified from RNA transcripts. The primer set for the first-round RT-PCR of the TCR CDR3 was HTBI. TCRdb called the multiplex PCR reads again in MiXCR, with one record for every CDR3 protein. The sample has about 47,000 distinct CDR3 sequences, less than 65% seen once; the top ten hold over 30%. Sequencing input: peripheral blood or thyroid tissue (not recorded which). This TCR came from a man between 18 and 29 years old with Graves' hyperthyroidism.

CDR3 in DNA: TGTGCCACCAGTGATTTGCATCCCAGGGGCAATAATCGAGGAACTTACGAGCAGTACTTC. It codes for CATSDLHPRGNNRGTYEQYF. V usage is TRBV24-1 and J usage is TRBJ2-7, with a weak D call TRBD1 (6 bases). V was pared by 0 bases and J by 4 bases, with 27 bases between. CDR1 and CDR2 (germline): KGHDR, SFDVKD. The CDR3 is made up of 20 amino acids.